This record concerns one TCR beta chain sequence. The antigen remains unidentified. TCRdb's table, derived via immunoSEQ multiplex PCR, lists solely in-frame clones and lacks some. The sample records about 680,000 clones, more than 80% being singletons. The data derive from a study of Ad26.COV2.S vaccination and SARS-CoV-2 variants. In the study overall: Each vaccinee took Ad26.COV2.S intramuscularly, once or twice 56 days apart.

Regarding treatment: around 19 received Ad26.COV2.S at low or high dose, single or two shots; roughly 5 received placebo; per-sample allocation not given. Following the first vaccine or placebo injection, samples were taken on day 63. The vaccine delivered Wuhan-strain SARS-CoV-2 spike through an Ad26 vector. Overall study results and limits: Substantial breadth was reportedly displayed by spike-specific CD8+ and CD4+ T cell responses after vaccination.

This sequence originates from a person aged 18-65 years who received the Ad26.COV2.S COVID-19 vaccine or a placebo. This specimen was peripheral blood, taken in a trial of Ad26.COV2.S vaccine versus placebo.

The chain's CDR3 is CASSSQGDTQYF. The CDR3 coding sequence is TGCGCCAGCAGCTCACAGGGTGATACGCAGTATTTT. V gene TRBV5-1 combines with J gene TRBJ2-3; perhaps TRBD1 as D (6 bases). This CDR3 comprises 12 residues. With 3 bases removed from V and 6 bases from J, the gap between germline ends came to 8 bases. Germline loops: CDR1 SGHRS, CDR2 YFSETQ.